This T cell receptor beta chain was found in a study of sequential checkpoint blockade in melanoma. Across the study: Arm A got nivolumab then ipilimumab; arm B the reverse, 1:1. Each arm's sequence ended with maintenance nivolumab.

Sample treatment: randomized to nivolumab then ipilimumab (arm A) or the reverse (arm B). Patients had received no earlier DNA-damaging chemotherapy. PBMC sorting kept live CD3+CD8+ cells without CD19 or CD56. V shed 3 bases and J shed 6 bases, with 14 bases lying between them. Germline V gene lookup returns CDR1 LNHDA and CDR2 SQIVND (reference sequence). The CDR3 is made up of 14 amino acids. Clones were sequenced by immunoSEQ multiplex PCR, and TCRdb holds only the in-frame ones, with some missing. The data contain 18,000 or so clones, around 77% of them singletons. The sequence came from a human donor with melanoma. Sequenced here: CD8+ T cells sorted from blood (inferred from file names), sampled from a patient given nivolumab and ipilimumab in sequence. The genes are TRBV19 and TRBJ1-2; D might be TRBD1 (5 bases). The CDR3 region is CASSILGGGDGYTF. The CDR3 DNA reads as TGTGCCAGTAGTATTTTGGGGGGAGGTGATGGCTACACCTTC. Complete variable domain (other parts from reference TRBV19 and TRBJ1-2): DGGITQSPKYLFRKEGQNVTLSCEQNLNHDAMYWYRQDPGQGLRLIYYSQIVNDFQKGDIAEGYSVSREKKESFPLTVTSAQKNPTAFYLCASSILGGGDGYTFGSGTRLTVV.